The T cell receptor (beta chain) described here comes from a study of Graves' ophthalmopathy and Graves' hyperthyroidism. RNA served as the template for amplifying TCR beta CDR3 regions. The library came from an HTBI-primed first-round RT-PCR and a second-round multiplex PCR. TCRdb processed the multiplex PCR reads anew with MiXCR; each CDR3 protein has one entry. The data hold a few hundred thousand distinct CDR3 sequences, with 17% observed a single time. This clonotype appeared many times. This CDR3 comprises 16 residues. Trimming pared 3 bases from V and 5 bases from J, leaving 15 bases between. CDR1 and CDR2 from the germline V gene are KGHDR and SFDVKD.

The V call is TRBV24-1, the J call TRBJ2-2; D may be TRBD1 (7 bases). The receptor was derived from an adult woman with stable Graves' hyperthyroidism. Sequencing was done on a sample of peripheral blood. CDR3 sequence (DNA): TGTGCCACCAGTGATCCATCGACAGGGAGGACCGGGGAGCTGTTTTTT. Translated, it gives CATSDPSTGRTGELFF.